One TCR beta chain is described in this entry. CDR3 length equals 14 residues. V was clipped by 11 bases and J by 6 bases, with 20 bases between them. Full-length variable regions came from constant-region reverse primers plus semi-nested Nested Universal Primer A PCR. MiXCR was run by TCRdb on the 5' RACE reads, yielding one entry per CDR3 protein. The sample has 8,000 to 9,500 distinct CDR3 sequences, more than 15% seen once; the top ten hold approximately 3.7%. Sequenced material: memory CD4+ T cells sorted from blood. Described subset: memory CD4+ T cells, CD4+CD45RO+CD25-. The receptor's source is a female donor with breast cancer. The chain has TRBV12-3 or TRBV12-4 and TRBJ2-1; D gene ambiguous. CDR3 amino acids: CAVRWGGGPNEQFF. The CDR3 DNA follows: TGTGCCGTCCGATGGGGTGGCGGACCCAATGAGCAGTTCTTC.